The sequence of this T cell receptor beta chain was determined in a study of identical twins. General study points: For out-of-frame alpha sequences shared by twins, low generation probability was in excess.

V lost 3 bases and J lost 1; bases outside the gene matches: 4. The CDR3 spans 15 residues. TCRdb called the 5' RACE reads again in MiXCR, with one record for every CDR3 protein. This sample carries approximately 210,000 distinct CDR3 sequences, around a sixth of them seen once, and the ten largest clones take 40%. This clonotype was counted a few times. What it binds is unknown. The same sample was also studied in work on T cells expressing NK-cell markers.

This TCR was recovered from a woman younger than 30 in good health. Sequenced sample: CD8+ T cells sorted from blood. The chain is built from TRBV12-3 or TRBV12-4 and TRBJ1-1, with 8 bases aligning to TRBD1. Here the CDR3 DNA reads TGTGCCAGCAGTTTCCCGACAGGGGAGAACACTGAAGCTTTCTTT. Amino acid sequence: CASSFPTGENTEAFF.